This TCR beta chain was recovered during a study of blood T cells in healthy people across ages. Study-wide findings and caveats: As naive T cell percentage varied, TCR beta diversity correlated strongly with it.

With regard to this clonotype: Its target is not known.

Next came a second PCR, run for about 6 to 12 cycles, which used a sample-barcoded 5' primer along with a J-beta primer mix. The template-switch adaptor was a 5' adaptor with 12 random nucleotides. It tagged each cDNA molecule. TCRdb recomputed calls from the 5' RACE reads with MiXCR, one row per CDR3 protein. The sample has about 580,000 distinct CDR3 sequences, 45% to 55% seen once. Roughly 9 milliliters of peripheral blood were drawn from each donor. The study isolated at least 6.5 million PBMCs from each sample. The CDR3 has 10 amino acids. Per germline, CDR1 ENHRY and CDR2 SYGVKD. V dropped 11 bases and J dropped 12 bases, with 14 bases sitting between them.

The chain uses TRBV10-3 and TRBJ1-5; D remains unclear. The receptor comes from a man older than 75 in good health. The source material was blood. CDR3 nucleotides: TGTGCCGTTGGGGAGGAGCACCAGCATTTT. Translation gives CAVGEEHQHF.